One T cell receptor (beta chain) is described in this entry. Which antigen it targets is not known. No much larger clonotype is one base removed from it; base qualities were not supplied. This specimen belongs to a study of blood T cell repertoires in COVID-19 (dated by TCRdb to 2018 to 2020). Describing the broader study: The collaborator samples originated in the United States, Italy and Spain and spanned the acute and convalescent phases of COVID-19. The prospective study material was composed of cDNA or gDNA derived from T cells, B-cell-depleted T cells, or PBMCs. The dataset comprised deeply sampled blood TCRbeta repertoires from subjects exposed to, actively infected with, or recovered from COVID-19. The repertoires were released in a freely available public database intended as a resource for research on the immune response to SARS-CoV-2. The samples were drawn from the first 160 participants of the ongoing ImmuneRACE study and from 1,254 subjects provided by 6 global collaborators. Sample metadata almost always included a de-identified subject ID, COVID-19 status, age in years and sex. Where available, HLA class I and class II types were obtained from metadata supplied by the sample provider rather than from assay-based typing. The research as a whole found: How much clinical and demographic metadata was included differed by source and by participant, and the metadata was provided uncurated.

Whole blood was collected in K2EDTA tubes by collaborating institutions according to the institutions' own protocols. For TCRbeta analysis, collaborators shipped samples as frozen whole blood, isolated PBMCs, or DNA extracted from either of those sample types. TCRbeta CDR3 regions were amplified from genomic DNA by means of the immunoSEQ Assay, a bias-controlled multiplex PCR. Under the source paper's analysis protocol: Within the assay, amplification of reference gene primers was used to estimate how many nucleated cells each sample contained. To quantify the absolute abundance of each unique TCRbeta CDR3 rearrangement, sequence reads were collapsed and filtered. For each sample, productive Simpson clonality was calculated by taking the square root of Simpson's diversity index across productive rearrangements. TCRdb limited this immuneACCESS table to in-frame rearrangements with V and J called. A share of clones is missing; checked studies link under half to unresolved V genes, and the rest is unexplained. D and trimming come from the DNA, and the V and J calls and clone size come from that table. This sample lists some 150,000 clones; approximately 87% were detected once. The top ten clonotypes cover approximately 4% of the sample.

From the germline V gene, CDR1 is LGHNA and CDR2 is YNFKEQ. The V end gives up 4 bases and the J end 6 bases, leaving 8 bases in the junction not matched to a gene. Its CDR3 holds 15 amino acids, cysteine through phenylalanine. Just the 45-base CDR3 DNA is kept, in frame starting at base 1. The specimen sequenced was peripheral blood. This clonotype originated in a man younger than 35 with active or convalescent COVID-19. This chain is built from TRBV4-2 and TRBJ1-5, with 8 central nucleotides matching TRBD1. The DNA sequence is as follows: TGTGCCAGCAGCCCCTCATCGACAGGGGTTCAGCCCCAGCATTTT. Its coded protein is CASSPSSTGVQPQHF.